Listed below are T cell receptor beta chains from one sample, sequenced in a study of cytomegalovirus exposure and HLA in healthy donors. TCRdb keeps only in-frame clones here, not all; method: immunoSEQ multiplex PCR. The table includes fewer than 200,000 clones, approximately 81% detected once. The sequenced sample consisted of PBMCs. Source of these receptors: a woman aged 18-30 years in good health and CMV-seronegative. Both conserved end residues are part of each CDR3. The D gene is left open where the match is weak. Clone size is not always given. Where it is, it says once, few, many or a class for expanded clones.

d_gene,abundance,v_gene,j_gene,CDR3aa,CDR3nt
-,-,TRBV6-1,TRBJ2-3,CAATASDTQYF,TGTGCCGCCACAGCCTCGGATACGCAGTATTTT
TRBD2,-,TRBV7-2,TRBJ2-3,CASSLAGLAVPDTQYF,TGTGCCAGCAGCTTAGCGGGACTAGCGGTGCCAGATACGCAGTATTTT
TRBD1,-,TRBV2,TRBJ2-5,CASSERTGDGLRGETQYF,TGTGCCAGCAGTGAAAGGACAGGGGACGGTTTAAGGGGAGAGACCCAGTACTTC
-,-,TRBV19,TRBJ2-3,CASSDGQYRADTQYF,TGTGCCAGTAGTGACGGACAGTATCGGGCAGATACGCAGTATTTT
TRBD2,-,TRBV30,TRBJ2-5,CAWNDEREGQYF,TGTGCCTGGAATGACGAGCGGGAGGGCCAGTACTTC
TRBD2,-,TRBV10-1,TRBJ2-7,CASSPGTSGARFSYEQYF,TGCGCCAGCAGTCCCGGGACTAGCGGGGCCCGATTCTCCTACGAGCAGTACTTC
-,-,TRBV7-6,TRBJ2-5,CASSQTGTLQETQYF,TGTGCCAGCAGTCAGACCGGGACACTCCAAGAGACCCAGTACTTC
-,-,TRBV5-1,TRBJ1-1,CASNQGGEAFF,TGCGCCAGCAACCAGGGAGGGGAAGCTTTCTTT
-,-,TRBV28,TRBJ2-2,CASSYGRDKPNTGELFF,TGTGCCAGCAGCTACGGCCGGGACAAACCGAACACCGGGGAGCTGTTTTTT
-,-,TRBV28,TRBJ1-2,CASSSYSAGGTF,TGTGCCAGCAGTTCTTACAGTGCCGGGGGCACCTTC
-,-,TRBV29-1,TRBJ2-3,CSVEVLGEHNTDTQYF,TGCAGCGTTGAAGTCTTGGGAGAACACAACACAGATACGCAGTATTTT
-,-,TRBV6-6,TRBJ2-2,CASTEAGGGTGELFF,TGTGCCAGCACCGAAGCAGGGGGAGGAACCGGGGAGCTGTTTTTT
TRBD2,-,TRBV27,TRBJ2-2,CASSPGLAGAPGTGELFF,TGTGCCAGCAGTCCAGGACTAGCGGGAGCTCCGGGCACCGGGGAGCTGTTTTTT
TRBD2,-,TRBV7-6,TRBJ2-1,CASSELLAGVSHEQFF,TGTGCCAGCAGCGAACTACTAGCGGGAGTTTCCCATGAGCAGTTCTTC
-,-,TRBV7-9,TRBJ1-2,CASGDGREGYTF,TGTGCCAGCGGGGACGGGAGAGAGGGCTACACCTTC
-,few,TRBV4-1,TRBJ1-1,CASSQVSIPEAFF,TGCGCCAGCAGCCAAGTTAGCATCCCTGAAGCTTTCTTT
TRBD2,once,TRBV5-4,TRBJ2-1,CAGSPVGLAGGPREYNEQFF,TGTGCCGGCAGCCCCGTGGGACTAGCGGGAGGGCCTAGGGAATACAATGAGCAGTTCTTC
TRBD1,-,TRBV13,TRBJ1-2,CASSRNRGLLDRYTF,TGTGCCAGCAGCAGAAACAGGGGCCTTCTCGATCGCTACACCTTC
TRBD2,-,TRBV28,TRBJ2-5,CASRPTSVETQYF,TGTGCCAGCAGACCTACTAGCGTGGAGACCCAGTACTTC
TRBD2,once,TRBV6-5,TRBJ2-7,CASTRLAGVGEQYF,TGTGCCAGCACCAGACTAGCGGGAGTCGGCGAGCAGTACTTC
TRBD1,-,TRBV5-3,TRBJ1-2,CARSNTRTGGCYGYTF,TGTGCCAGAAGCAACACCCGGACAGGGGGTTGCTATGGCTACACCTTC
-,-,TRBV7-3,TRBJ2-7,CASSLSQGSYEQYF,TGTGCCAGCAGCTTAAGTCAGGGGTCCTACGAGCAGTACTTC
TRBD2,-,TRBV5-4,TRBJ2-7,CASSLAGGRTSYEQYF,TGTGCCAGCAGCTTGGCAGGCGGGAGGACCTCCTACGAGCAGTACTTC
-,-,TRBV20-1,TRBJ2-1,CSVWQYNEQFF,TGCAGTGTGTGGCAGTACAATGAGCAGTTCTTC
TRBD1,few,TRBV4-2,TRBJ1-2,CASSQGTGAYGYTF,TGTGCCAGCAGCCAAGGGACAGGAGCGTATGGCTACACCTTC
-,-,TRBV28,TRBJ2-5,CASSSSDSQLETQYF,-
-,-,TRBV28,TRBJ2-5,CASSLFGGGEETQYF,TGTGCCAGCAGTTTATTCGGCGGGGGCGAAGAGACCCAGTACTTC
TRBD1,-,TRBV19,TRBJ2-3,CASSTTGESSTDTQYF,TGTGCCAGTAGTACGACAGGGGAGTCGAGTACAGATACGCAGTATTTT
-,-,TRBV28,TRBJ1-1,CASSLRGFASFF,TGTGCCAGCAGTTTGCGGGGGTTCGCGTCTTTCTTT
TRBD2,-,TRBV6-1,TRBJ2-5,CASRRSGNAGETQYF,TGTGCCAGCAGGAGGAGCGGGAACGCTGGCGAGACCCAGTACTTC
TRBD1,few,TRBV9,TRBJ1-2,CASSLGTGNYGYTF,TGTGCCAGCAGCCTAGGGACAGGGAACTATGGCTACACCTTC
TRBD1,-,TRBV6-5,TRBJ1-2,CASSYGQGIFYGYTF,TGTGCCAGCAGTTACGGACAGGGGATTTTCTATGGCTACACCTTC
TRBD2,-,TRBV10-1,TRBJ2-5,CASSETSAGGLETQYF,TGCGCCAGCAGTGAGACGTCGGCGGGAGGGCTAGAGACCCAGTACTTC
-,-,TRBV5-1,TRBJ2-7,CASSLIGEGYEQYF,TGCGCCAGCAGCTTAATCGGGGAAGGTTACGAGCAGTACTTC
TRBD2,-,TRBV7-2,TRBJ2-5,CASSLELGGGGRGTQYF,TGTGCCAGCAGCTTAGAATTAGGCGGGGGGGGGCGGGGGACCCAGTACTTC
-,-,TRBV19,TRBJ2-2,CASSIDHGTVANTGELFF,TGTGCCAGTAGTATAGATCATGGCACAGTCGCGAACACCGGGGAGCTGTTTTTT
-,-,TRBV15,TRBJ2-5,CATSRDLPGLRYQETQYF,TGTGCCACCAGCAGAGATCTTCCGGGACTCAGATACCAAGAGACCCAGTACTTC